This TCR beta chain was sequenced in a study of T-cell reconstitution after alpha-beta-depleted transplantation in children. The CDR3 length is 14 residues. V lost 3 bases, J lost 3 bases, and 9 bases lay in between. The germline V gene encodes CDR1 MNHEY and CDR2 SVGEGT. This clonotype was detected many times. The authors prepared the TCRbeta library with unique molecular identifiers. TCRdb re-analysed the PCR reads in MiXCR, keeping a single row per CDR3 protein. The table records 200,000 to 250,000 distinct CDR3 sequences, around 12% of them present only once. The source material was PBMCs from the stem cell graft donor, sampled from the stem cell graft. The J gene is TRBJ1-5, the V gene TRBV6-2 or TRBV6-3, with D perhaps matching TRBD1 (6 bases). The receptor was isolated from a human donor who donated a stem cell graft to a child with acute lymphoblastic leukemia. The CDR3 here is CASSYQGYNQPQHF. The CDR3 region has the DNA TGTGCCAGCAGTTATCAGGGGTACAATCAGCCCCAGCATTTT.